This TCR beta chain was profiled in a study of human T cells and chemical hapten exposure. Time point described: pre-sensitization, week 0. As to treatment: therapeutic diphenylcyclopropenone sensitization with weekly scalp DPC. MiXCR was run by TCRdb on the RACE reads, yielding one entry per CDR3 protein. This table holds roughly 81,000 distinct CDR3 sequences, around 7.9% found once. Trimming cost V 4 bases and J 4 bases, with 16 bases left between them. The CDR3 spans 16 residues. Germline V gene data show CDR1 as KGHDR and CDR2 as SFDVKD. A few counts support this clonotype. The sequencing here drew on whole blood, taken in connection with sensitization to the hapten diphenylcyclopropenone (DPC). This chain uses TRBV24-1 with TRBJ2-1; D is perhaps TRBD1 or TRBD2 (5 bases each). This TCR was sampled from a man aged 35-49 years with alopecia areata. Some clones in this sample may be carry-over from other donors' samples. For the CDR3, the DNA is TGTGCCACCAGTGACCCCTCCGAGGGGCTTTACAATGAGCAGTTCTTC. It translates to CATSDPSEGLYNEQFF.